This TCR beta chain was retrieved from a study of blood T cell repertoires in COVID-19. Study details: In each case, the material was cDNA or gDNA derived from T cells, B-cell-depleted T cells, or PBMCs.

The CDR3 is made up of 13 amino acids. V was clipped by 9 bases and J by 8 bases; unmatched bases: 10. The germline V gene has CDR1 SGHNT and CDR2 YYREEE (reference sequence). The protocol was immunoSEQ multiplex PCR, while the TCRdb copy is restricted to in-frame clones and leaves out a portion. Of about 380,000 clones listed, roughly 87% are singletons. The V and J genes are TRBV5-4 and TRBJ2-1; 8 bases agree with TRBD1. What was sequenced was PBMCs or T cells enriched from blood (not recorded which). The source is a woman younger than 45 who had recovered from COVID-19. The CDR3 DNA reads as TGTGCCACTCCCAGGGGGCGAGGAGATGAGCAGTTCTTC. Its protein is CATPRGRGDEQFF.